One sample yielded the 31 T cell receptor beta chains listed below, sequenced in a study of T cell responses to AZD1222 COVID-19 vaccine. The data were produced by immunoSEQ multiplex PCR, yet TCRdb's version contains in-frame clones alone and is incomplete. The sample holds some 92,000 clones, roughly nine tenths seen once. The starting material was peripheral blood, obtained on day 0 of AZD1222 vaccination. These receptors all come from an adult in good health.

The chain uses TRBV5-4 and TRBJ2-3, with a possible D match to TRBD2 (5 bases). The V and J ends lost 4 bases and 2 bases respectively, with 20 bases between them. CDR1 is SGHNT and CDR2 is YYREEE in the germline V gene (reference sequence). The CDR3 is made up of 17 amino acids. The CDR3 bases are TGTGCCAGCAGCATGGACCTCCGGAGCGGTACCACAGATACGCAGTATTTT. Amino acid sequence: CASSMDLRSGTTDTQYF.

The chain uses TRBV28 and TRBJ2-7; 9 bases are shared with TRBD1. This CDR3 has 15 amino acids. J lost 2 bases, V lost 5 bases, and 7 bases had no gene match. Per germline, CDR1 MDHEN and CDR2 SYDVKM. The CDR3 sequence: CASSLDRDRAYEQYF. The DNA of the CDR3 is TGTGCCAGCAGTCTAGACCGGGACAGGGCCTACGAGCAGTACTTC. Filled out from reference TRBV28 and TRBJ2-7, the complete variable domain reads DVKVTQSSRYLVKRTGEKVFLECVQDMDHENMFWYRQDPGLGLRLIYFSYDVKMKEKGDIPEGYSVSREKKERFSLILESASTNQTSMYLCASSLDRDRAYEQYFGPGTRLTVT.

The chain carries TRBV5-1 and TRBJ2-1, with 10 nucleotides matching TRBD1. CDR3 size: 14 residues. V lost 4 bases, J lost 7 bases, and 5 bases stayed unmatched. Per the germline V gene, CDR1 is SGHRS and CDR2 is YFSETQ. CDR3: CASSPGQGMNEQFF. DNA of the CDR3: TGCGCCAGCAGCCCGGGACAGGGGATGAATGAGCAGTTCTTC.

The chain uses TRBV7-8 and TRBJ2-3; the D is unclear. Trimming removed 5 bases at V and 5 bases at J, with 11 bases between. Germline V gives CDR1 SGHVS, CDR2 FQNEAQ. The length of the CDR3 is 13 residues. The CDR3 bases are TGTGCCAGCAGCATAAGGACCTTAGATACGCAGTATTTT. Translated: CASSIRTLDTQYF.

The chain uses TRBV3-1 (or the pseudogene TRBV3-2) and TRBJ1-6; 9 positions match TRBD1. From germline, CDR1 is LGHDT and CDR2 YNNKEL (reference sequence). This CDR3 contains 13 residues. CDR3 amino acids: CASGQGNNSPLHF. The DNA of the CDR3 is TGTGCTAGCGGACAGGGGAATAATTCACCCCTCCACTTT.

This chain links TRBV28 with TRBJ2-1, with D hard to call. V lost 2 bases and J 9 bases, leaving 11 bases between the germline ends. Germline-derived CDR1 and CDR2 are MDHEN and SYDVKM. The CDR3 runs 13 residues. The CDR3 protein is CASSLRLGFEQFF. The CDR3 region has the DNA TGTGCCAGCAGTTTAAGATTGGGGTTTGAGCAGTTCTTC.

V usage is TRBV9 and J usage is TRBJ1-4; TRBD1 is a possible D gene (6 bases). The germline V and J ends were trimmed by 0 bases and 4 bases, with 16 bases remaining between them. Germline loops: CDR1 SGDLS, CDR2 YYNGEE. This CDR3 is 17 amino acids long. Here the CDR3 DNA reads TGTGCCAGCAGCGTAGGGTCCCAGGGGTATGGTAATGAAAAACTGTTTTTT. Translating it yields CASSVGSQGYGNEKLFF. Full variable domain (outside the CDR3, taken from reference TRBV9 and TRBJ1-4): DSGVTQTPKHLITATGQRVTLRCSPRSGDLSVYWYQQSLDQGLQFLIQYYNGEERAKGNILERFSAQQFPDLHSELNLSSLELGDSALYFCASSVGSQGYGNEKLFFGSGTQLSVL.

The rearrangement links TRBV30 to TRBJ2-5, with D uncertain. This CDR3 has 13 residues. The germline gives CDR1 GTSNPN, CDR2 SVGIG (reference sequence). Trimming stripped 0 bases from V and 2 bases from J, with 7 bases between. The CDR3 loop is CAWSVHLQETQYF. The CDR3 DNA reads TGTGCCTGGAGTGTACACCTACAAGAGACCCAGTACTTC.

This clone was observed a single time. This chain connects TRBV6-5 to TRBJ1-2; possible D gene TRBD1, 6 bases. V lost 8 bases to trimming and J lost 0 bases, with 13 bases between them. The CDR3 is 14 amino acids. The germline CDR1 and CDR2 sequences are MNHEY and SVGAGI. The CDR3 nucleotides read TGTGCCAGCGGCCGGACAGCAGCTAACTATGGCTACACCTTC. As protein: CASGRTAANYGYTF.

This rearrangement joins TRBV5-1 to TRBJ1-3, with D possibly matching TRBD1 (6 bases). CDR3 length: 15 amino acids. Trimming pared 0 bases from V and 3 bases from J, leaving 10 bases between. CDR1 is SGHRS, CDR2 YFSETQ, per germline. In nucleotides, the CDR3 is TGCGCCAGCAGCTTGGGACAGGTTGATGGAAACACCATATATTTT. It codes for CASSLGQVDGNTIYF. Based on the CDR3 plus reference TRBV5-1 and TRBJ1-3, the full variable domain is KAGVTQTPRYLIKTRGQQVTLSCSPISGHRSVSWYQQTPGQGLQFLFEYFSETQRNKGNFPGRFSGRQFSNSRSEMNVSTLELGDSALYLCASSLGQVDGNTIYFGEGSWLTVV.

The rearrangement links TRBV19 to TRBJ2-6; 10 bases fit TRBD1. The trim removed 1 base at V and 3 bases at J, leaving 3 bases unmatched. Per germline, CDR1 LNHDA and CDR2 SQIVND (reference sequence). The CDR3 length is 17 residues. CDR3 sequence (DNA): TGTGCCAGTAGTATAGGGACAGGGGGTTATGGGGCCAACGTCCTGACTTTC. Protein product: CASSIGTGGYGANVLTF.

V gene TRBV4-1 combines with J gene TRBJ1-2; TRBD1 matches at 9 bases. The CDR3 has 16 amino acids. V dropped 0 bases and J dropped 3; count of bases not matched to a gene: 5. From germline, CDR1 is MGHRA and CDR2 YSYEKL. Written as DNA, the CDR3 is TGCGCCAGCAGCCAAGATACCGGGACAGGGTACTATGGCTACACCTTC. Its translation is CASSQDTGTGYYGYTF.

The chain joins TRBV7-2 to TRBJ2-1, with 8 bases aligning to TRBD2. CDR1 is SGHTA, CDR2 FQGNSA, per germline. The CDR3 is 15 amino acids. J lost 5 bases, V lost 5 bases, and 8 bases had no gene match. The CDR3 is CASSPITGGHNEQFF. The CDR3, as DNA: TGTGCCAGCAGCCCCATTACGGGGGGGCACAATGAGCAGTTCTTC.

The J gene is TRBJ2-1, the V gene TRBV6-5; unclear D gene. The V gene's germline CDR1 is MNHEY and CDR2 SVGAGI. The CDR3 runs to 14 residues. Trimming removed 5 bases at V and 3 bases at J, with 11 bases between. The CDR3 loop reads CASSPQQVYNEQFF. CDR3 DNA: TGTGCCAGCAGTCCCCAGCAGGTCTACAATGAGCAGTTCTTC.

The V gene is TRBV6-5, the J gene TRBJ2-4; no clear D. The CDR3 sequence is 15 residues long. Per the germline V gene, CDR1 is MNHEY and CDR2 is SVGAGI. Between the trimmed V and J ends, which lost 0 bases and 10 bases, there was a span of 16 bases. The CDR3 DNA is TGTGCCAGCAGTTACTCGACTCTGGCCTCGAGGATTCAGTACTTC. Translating gives CASSYSTLASRIQYF.

This chain links TRBV27 with TRBJ1-1, with D maybe TRBD1 (5 bases). Germline values: CDR1 MNHEY, CDR2 SMNVEV (reference sequence). Trimming took 5 bases from V and 5 from J, leaving 18 bases between them. The CDR3 is 15 amino acids. The CDR3 region has the DNA TGTGCCAGCAGTCCTCTGGGCGGGGCTGGGACTGAAGCTTTCTTT. Translating gives CASSPLGGAGTEAFF.

The rearrangement joins TRBV19 to TRBJ2-7, with D perhaps given as TRBD1 or TRBD2 (7 bases each). From germline, CDR1 is LNHDA and CDR2 SQIVND (reference sequence). V was trimmed by 5 bases and J by 4 bases, leaving 15 bases between them. The CDR3 length is 14 residues. As DNA, the CDR3 is TGTGCCAGTAGTCAGGGGGGGGTATGGTACGAGCAGTACTTC. Protein: CASSQGGVWYEQYF. The whole variable domain, remainder taken from reference TRBV19 and TRBJ2-7, is DGGITQSPKYLFRKEGQNVTLSCEQNLNHDAMYWYRQDPGQGLRLIYYSQIVNDFQKGDIAEGYSVSREKKESFPLTVTSAQKNPTAFYLCASSQGGVWYEQYFGPGTRLTVT.

The rearrangement joins TRBV25-1 to TRBJ2-7; D possibly matches TRBD1 or TRBD2 (5 bases each). This CDR3 is 14 amino acids long. V was pared by 8 bases and J by 1 base, with 15 bases between. Germline lookup yields CDR1 MGHDK and CDR2 SYGVNS. The CDR3 loop reads CASGTVGVSYEQYF. The CDR3 DNA follows: TGTGCCAGCGGGACCGTAGGTGTGTCCTACGAGCAGTACTTC.

This chain links TRBV10-3 with TRBJ1-2; TRBD1 agrees at 8 bases. The CDR3 is 14 residues long. With V trimmed by 2 bases and J by 4 bases, 3 bases remained unmatched. Germline assignment: CDR1 ENHRY and CDR2 SYGVKD. Here the CDR3 DNA reads TGTGCCATCAGTGAGAAGGACAGGGCCTATGGCTACACCTTC. It is translated as CAISEKDRAYGYTF.

The chain has TRBV10-3 and TRBJ2-1; D remains ambiguous. There are 13 residues in the CDR3. V was shortened by 0 bases and J by 5 bases, with 5 bases between the two germline ends. CDR1 ENHRY and CDR2 SYGVKD come from the germline V gene. The CDR3 here is CAISESEDNEQFF. In DNA, the CDR3 is TGTGCCATCAGTGAGTCGGAAGACAATGAGCAGTTCTTC.

In DNA, the CDR3 is TGTGCCAGCAGCTTAGGACAGGGGGCTGGAAACACCATATATTTT. Residues: CASSLGQGAGNTIYF. The chain uses TRBV11-2 and TRBJ1-3; 9 nucleotides match TRBD1. CDR1 is SGHAT and CDR2 is FQNNGV in the germline V gene. V trimming: 1 base; J trimming: 2 bases; junction bases outside the gene matches: 0. The CDR3 sequence is 15 residues long.

CDR3 sequence reads: CASSDLTGGYNEQFF. CDR3 DNA: TGTGCCAGCAGTGATTTAACGGGAGGCTACAATGAGCAGTTCTTC. The rearrangement uses TRBV6-1 and TRBJ2-1; TRBD2 agrees at 7 bases. The junction had 5 bases not matched to a gene; V was cut back by 3 bases and J by 3 bases. Per germline, CDR1 MNHNS and CDR2 SASEGT. The CDR3 contains 15 residues.

In its sample, this clone was seen once. V usage is TRBV6-5 and J usage is TRBJ1-1, with 9 bases matching TRBD1. The germline V gene encodes CDR1 MNHEY and CDR2 SVGAGI. This CDR3 contains 14 residues. Trimming cost V 6 bases and J 3 bases; bases outside gene matches: 5. In DNA, the CDR3 is TGTGCCAGCAGGGACAGGGGAGGGTACACTGAAGCTTTCTTT. Protein sequence: CASRDRGGYTEAFF.

V and J are TRBV9 and TRBJ1-4, with 7 bases aligning to TRBD1. Germline V gene lookup returns CDR1 SGDLS and CDR2 YYNGEE. The CDR3 runs to 16 residues. J was trimmed by 2 bases and V by 3 bases; bases with no gene match: 7. The CDR3 DNA reads TGTGCCAGCAGCGATAGCGACAGGGTGACTAATGAAAAACTGTTTTTT. It specifies CASSDSDRVTNEKLFF.

A single count supports this clone. This chain connects TRBV5-1 to TRBJ1-1; 9 bases match TRBD1. Germline values: CDR1 SGHRS, CDR2 YFSETQ. J gave up 4 bases and V 0 bases, and 7 bases lay outside the gene matches. The CDR3 has 16 residues. The CDR3 protein is CASSLDRGHKGTEAFF. The CDR3 DNA sequence: TGCGCCAGCAGCTTGGACAGGGGGCATAAAGGCACTGAAGCTTTCTTT.

The CDR3 loop is CASSLEVQSSYNEQFF. In DNA form, the CDR3 reads TGTGCCAGCAGCTTGGAGGTTCAAAGCTCCTACAATGAGCAGTTCTTC. The chain links TRBV5-6 to TRBJ2-1; no definite D call. This CDR3 spans 16 amino acids. Germline-derived CDR1 and CDR2 are SGHDT and YYEEEE. V lost 0 bases and J 0 bases, leaving 10 bases between the germline ends.

The J gene is TRBJ2-7, the V gene TRBV5-1; D is unclear. This CDR3 contains 13 residues. V was cut by 6 bases and J by 1 base, with 11 bases left in between. Germline CDR1 and CDR2: SGHRS and YFSETQ. Here the CDR3 reads CASKLDESYEQYF. The DNA of the CDR3 is TGCGCCAGCAAACTCGACGAATCCTACGAGCAGTACTTC.

The rearrangement joins TRBV29-1 to TRBJ2-7; 12 nucleotides line up with TRBD1. CDR3 size: 14 residues. Germline V gene data show CDR1 as SQVTM and CDR2 as ANQGSEA. The J segment lost 3 bases and the V segment lost 4 bases, leaving 4 bases of the junction unmatched. CDR3 bases: TGCAGCGTTGTTGGGACAGGGGGCTTCTACGAGCAGTACTTC. It encodes CSVVGTGGFYEQYF.

The chain is built from TRBV30 and TRBJ2-3, with 16 bases that match TRBD2. The J segment lost 6 bases and the V segment lost 3 bases, leaving 3 bases of the junction unmatched. CDR1 is GTSNPN and CDR2 is SVGIG in the germline V gene (reference sequence). CDR3 size: 15 residues. CDR3 DNA: TGTGCCTGGAGGGGACTAGCGGGAGGGAGGGATACGCAGTATTTT. It encodes CAWRGLAGGRDTQYF.

The chain links TRBV4-1 to TRBJ2-1; possibly TRBD2 for D (6 bases). The CDR3 totals 15 residues. The germline V gene has CDR1 MGHRA and CDR2 YSYEKL. The V end was cut by 4 bases, the J end by 4 bases, with 14 bases between. CDR3 region: CASSPGDSVYNEQFF. In nucleotides, the CDR3 is TGCGCCAGCAGCCCCGGGGACTCGGTATACAATGAGCAGTTCTTC.

The chain carries TRBV9 and TRBJ1-1, with D unclear. CDR3 size: 12 residues. V lost 2 bases to trimming and J lost 7 bases, with 9 bases between them. Germline V gene sequence: CDR1 SGDLS, CDR2 YYNGEE. For the CDR3, the DNA is TGTGCCAGCAGCGTGAGCCCCAATGAAGCTTTCTTT. It encodes CASSVSPNEAFF.